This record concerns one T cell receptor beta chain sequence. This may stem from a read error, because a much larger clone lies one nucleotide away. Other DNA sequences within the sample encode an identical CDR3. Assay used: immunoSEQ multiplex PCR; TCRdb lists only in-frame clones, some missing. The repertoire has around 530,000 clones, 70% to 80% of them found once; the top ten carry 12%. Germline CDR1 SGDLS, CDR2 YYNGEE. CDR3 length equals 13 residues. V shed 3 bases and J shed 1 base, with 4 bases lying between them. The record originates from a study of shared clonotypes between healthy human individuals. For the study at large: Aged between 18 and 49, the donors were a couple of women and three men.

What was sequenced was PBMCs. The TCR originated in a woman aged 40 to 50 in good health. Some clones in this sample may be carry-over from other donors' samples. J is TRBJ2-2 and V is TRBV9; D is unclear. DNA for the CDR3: TGTGCCAGCAGCGGACGGAACACCGGGGAGCTGTTTTTT. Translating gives CASSGRNTGELFF.